This T cell receptor (beta chain) came from a study of regulatory T cells in long-lasting Graves disease. The CDR3 totals 14 residues. With 7 bases clipped from V and 1 base from J, the junction kept 4 bases outside the gene matches. Germline-derived CDR1 and CDR2 are SNHLY and FYNNEI. Time point here: persistent/refractory GD, antithyroid drugs over 5 years with positive TRAb. After RNA was extracted from PBMCs, the TCR library was made from it. One endocrinology department in Xi'an, China, was where patients came from. A blood draw put nine milliliters of peripheral blood into EDTA tubes. Study findings and constraints: Favored gene segments in persistent disease were TRBV28, TRBJ1-2 and TRBJ2-5. The analysis examined peripheral blood only and excluded thyroid tissue.

Many counts were recorded for this clonotype. Its cognate antigen is unknown. Relying on iRepertoire HTBI primers and Arm-PCR of CDR3 regions, the team built TCR beta libraries. TCRdb re-called the multiplex PCR reads through MiXCR, storing one row per CDR3 protein. The data hold under 450,000 distinct CDR3 sequences, with around 24% observed a single time. This TCR came from a female donor with Graves disease. This chain joins TRBV2 and TRBJ2-7; 10 bases align to TRBD2. Sequenced here: peripheral blood mononuclear cells (PBMCs), sampled when the disease was refractory, from a patient treated with antithyroid drugs. The CDR3 DNA follows: TGTGCCAGCATGACGGGACTAGCGTCCTACGAGCAGTACTTC. Translation: CASMTGLASYEQYF.